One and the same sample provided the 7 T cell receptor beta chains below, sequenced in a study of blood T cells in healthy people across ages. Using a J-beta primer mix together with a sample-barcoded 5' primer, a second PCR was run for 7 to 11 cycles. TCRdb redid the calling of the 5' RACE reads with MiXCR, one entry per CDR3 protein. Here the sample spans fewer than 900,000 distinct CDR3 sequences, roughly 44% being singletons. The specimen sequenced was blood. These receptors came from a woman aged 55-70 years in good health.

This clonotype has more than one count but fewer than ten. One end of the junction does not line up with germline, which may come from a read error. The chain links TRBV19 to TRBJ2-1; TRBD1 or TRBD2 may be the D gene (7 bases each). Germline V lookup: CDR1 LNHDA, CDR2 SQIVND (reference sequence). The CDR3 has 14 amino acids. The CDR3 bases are TGTACCAGTAGTTGGGAGGGACAGTACAATGAGCAGTTCTTC. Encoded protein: CTSSWEGQYNEQFF.

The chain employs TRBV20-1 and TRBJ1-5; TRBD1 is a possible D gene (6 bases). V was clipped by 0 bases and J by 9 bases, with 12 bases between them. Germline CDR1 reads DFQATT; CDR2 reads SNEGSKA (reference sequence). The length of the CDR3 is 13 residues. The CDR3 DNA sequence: TGCAGTGCTAGAGACAGGGGTATCACGCCCCAGCATTTT. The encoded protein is CSARDRGITPQHF.

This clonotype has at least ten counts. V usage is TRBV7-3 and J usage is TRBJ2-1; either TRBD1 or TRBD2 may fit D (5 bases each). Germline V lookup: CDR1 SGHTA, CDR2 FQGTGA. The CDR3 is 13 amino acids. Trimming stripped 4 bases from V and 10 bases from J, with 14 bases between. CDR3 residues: CASSSRGGEEQFF. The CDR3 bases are TGTGCCAGCAGCTCGCGTGGGGGTGAGGAGCAGTTCTTC.

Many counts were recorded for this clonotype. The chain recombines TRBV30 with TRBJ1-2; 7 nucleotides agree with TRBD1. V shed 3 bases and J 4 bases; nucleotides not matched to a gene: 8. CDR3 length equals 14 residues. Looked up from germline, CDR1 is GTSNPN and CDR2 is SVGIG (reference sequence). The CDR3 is CAWRDQGDPYGYTF. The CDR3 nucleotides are TGTGCCTGGAGAGACCAGGGGGATCCCTATGGCTACACCTTC.

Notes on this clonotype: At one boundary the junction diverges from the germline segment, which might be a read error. The CDR3: CARSEPGGRAGTQYF. The CDR3 nucleotides are TGTGCCAGAAGTGAACCCGGCGGGAGGGCCGGGACCCAGTACTTC. The chain recombines TRBV2 with TRBJ2-5; 9 bases line up with TRBD2. Germline assignment: CDR1 SNHLY and CDR2 FYNNEI. CDR3 length: 15 residues.

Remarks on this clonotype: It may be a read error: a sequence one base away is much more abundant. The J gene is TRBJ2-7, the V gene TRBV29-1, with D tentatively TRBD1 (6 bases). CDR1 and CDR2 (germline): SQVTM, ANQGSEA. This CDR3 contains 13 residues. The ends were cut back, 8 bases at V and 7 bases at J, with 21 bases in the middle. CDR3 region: CSSTGQGLREQYF. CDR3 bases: TGCAGCTCCACCGGGCAGGGGCTCCGGGAGCAGTACTTC.

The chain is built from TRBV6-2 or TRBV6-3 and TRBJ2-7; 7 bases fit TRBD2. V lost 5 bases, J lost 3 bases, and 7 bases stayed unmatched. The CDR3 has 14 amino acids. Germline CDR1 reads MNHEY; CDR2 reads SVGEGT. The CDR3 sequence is CASSGSGTIYEQYF. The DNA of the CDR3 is TGTGCCAGCAGTGGGTCCGGGACTATCTACGAGCAGTACTTC.